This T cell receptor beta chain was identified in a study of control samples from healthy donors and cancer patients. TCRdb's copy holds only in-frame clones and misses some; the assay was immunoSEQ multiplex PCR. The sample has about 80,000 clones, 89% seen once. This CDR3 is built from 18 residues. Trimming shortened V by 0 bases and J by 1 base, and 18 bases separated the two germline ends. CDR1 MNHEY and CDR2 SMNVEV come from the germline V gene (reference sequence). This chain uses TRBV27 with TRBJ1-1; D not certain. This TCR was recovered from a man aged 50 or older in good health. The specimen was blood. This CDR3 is CASSLSALGGHSNTEAFF. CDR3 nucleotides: TGTGCCAGCAGTTTATCGGCTCTGGGAGGGCATTCGAACACTGAAGCTTTCTTT.